The present T cell receptor beta chain was sequenced within a study of tumor-infiltrating lymphocytes in oesophageal squamous cell carcinoma. TCRdb fed the PCR reads into MiXCR, producing one record per CDR3 protein. The table includes about 12,000 distinct CDR3 sequences, roughly 47% detected once. The CDR3 is 14 amino acids. Germline-derived CDR1 and CDR2 are SGHTA and FQGNSA. V was pared by 5 bases and J by 3 bases, with 6 bases of the junction left unmatched. The source of this sequence is a male donor with esophageal squamous cell carcinoma. Sequenced: normal esophageal tissue next to the tumor. The rearrangement joins TRBV7-2 to TRBJ2-7, with 8 positions matching TRBD1. The DNA for the CDR3 is TGTGCCAGCAGCCAACTCGGACAGGGCTACGAGCAGTACTTC. Translating gives CASSQLGQGYEQYF.